This T cell receptor (beta chain) was identified in a study of blood T cell repertoires in COVID-19. Overall study: Whether acute or convalescent, the COVID-19 samples came from the United States, Italy and Spain.

Participants were placed into cohorts based on the clinical history they reported. Sequencing used immunoSEQ multiplex PCR; TCRdb keeps in-frame clones, though not all of them. The sample shows about 380,000 clones, around 87% of them seen only once. From germline, CDR1 is SNHLY and CDR2 FYNNEI. The CDR3 is 14 residues long. V shed 3 bases and J shed 5 bases, with 11 bases lying between them. The sequencing input was PBMCs or T cells enriched from blood (not recorded which). The J gene is TRBJ2-1, the V gene TRBV2; D not resolved. This TCR was sampled from a man aged 25 to 40 who had recovered from COVID-19. CDR3 residues: CASSERRQDNEQFF. CDR3 sequence (DNA): TGTGCCAGCAGTGAGCGTCGACAAGACAATGAGCAGTTCTTC. The variable domain in full, with the rest retrieved from reference TRBV2 and TRBJ2-1, is EPEVTQTPSHQVTQMGQEVILRCVPISNHLYFYWYRQILGQKVEFLVSFYNNEISEKSEIFDDQFSVERPDGSNFTLKIRSTKLEDSAMYFCASSERRQDNEQFFGPGTRLTVL.